The present TCR beta chain was sequenced within a study of graft-versus-host responses after intestinal transplantation (dated by TCRdb to the early 2020s). For the wider study: Recipients received multivisceral, liver-intestinal, or isolated intestinal transplants. Every recipient was given anti-thymocyte globulin induction, followed by roughly 3 years of maintenance tacrolimus and steroids. After intestinal transplantation, graft-versus-host and host-versus-graft alloreactive T cell clones in the graft, circulation and bone marrow were tracked using bulk TCR-beta CDR3 sequencing. To identify alloreactive clones, pre-transplant mixed lymphocyte reaction products were sequenced and compared with unstimulated pre-transplant donor and recipient T cells. Of the roughly 25 intestinal transplant recipients enrolled in the cohort, one of whom was a retransplant, a few patients without pretransplant specimens were excluded. Donor T cell macrochimerism was defined as a peak of at least 4% donor T cells among recipient peripheral blood mononuclear cells. Instead of going to the commercial service, samples from three later patients were sequenced in-house on an Illumina MiSeq and processed with MiXCR.

As regards this clone: Its antigen target is currently unknown. One base away there is no much larger clone; base qualities are not given.

The sample's time point label is to be understood as: cells obtained before transplantation from donor or recipient. CD3+CD4+ and CD3+CD8+ populations were FACS-sorted from unstimulated pre-transplant donor and recipient cells taken from spleen or lymph nodes. Library preparation was by the immunoSEQ multiplex PCR assay. In most patients, genomic DNA was isolated using the Qiagen DNeasy Blood and Tissue Kit and sent frozen to Adaptive Biotechnologies for TCR sequencing. High-throughput TCR-beta CDR3 sequencing of genomic DNA from most patients was performed by Adaptive Biotechnologies. From the authors' description of their analysis: Adaptive's ImmunoSEQ software was the source of the TCR sequencing data for 15 to 20 patients, while three other patients were processed with MiXCR and VDJtools. To correct CD4 versus CD8 sorting errors, sequences present in both subsets at a frequency ratio below 5:1 were removed. CDR3 nucleotide sequences shared by donor and recipient were removed because the origin of these sequences could not be assigned. Alloreactive clones required at least 2-fold expansion over unstimulated cells and minimum CFSE-low frequency of 0.002% (template counts) or 0.001% (read counts). Mappable clones were those detected in sequenced pre-transplant spleen, lymph node, or MLR CFSE-low populations of the donor or recipient. The cumulative frequency of alloreactive clones was calculated as a percentage of all sequences, weighted by copy number. TCRdb re-hosts the immuneACCESS table, in-frame sequences only. Its copies lack some clones; in the studies checked, an unresolved V gene accounts for under half of them, and the cause for the rest is not known. The V and J calls and clone size were taken over from that table, and D and trimming were inferred from the DNA. In all, the sample holds fewer than 150,000 clones, and roughly nine tenths of those were seen once. Approximately 0.17% of the sample is held by the ten biggest clonotypes.

What the work shows at the level of the full study, not this receptor alone: The relatively low number and heterogeneity of intestinal transplant patients limited the conclusions. Peak levels of circulating GvH clones were associated with declines in HvG clones early after transplant. GvH clones were detected in recipient bone marrow, and some of these GvH clones were observed earlier in ileal mucosa or blood, consistent with an intestinal mucosal origin. Patients with donor T cell macrochimerism had high GvH to HvG T cell clonal ratios in their allografts.

V was cut back by 2 bases and J by 1 base, leaving a gap of 6 bases between them. Per the germline V gene, SGHRS is the CDR1 and YFSETQ is the CDR2. The CDR3 holds 13 amino acids from the cysteine to the phenylalanine. Solely the CDR3 DNA is kept, with 39 bases framed from the first base. Here the sequenced sample was unstimulated CD4+ T cells sorted from spleen or lymph node cells, taken before intestinal transplant. This sequence originates from a human donor who received an intestinal transplant. This sequence uses TRBV5-1 and TRBJ1-1; no D segment can be confidently identified. The bases read TGCGCCAGCAGCTTCGGCGGGAACACTGAAGCTTTCTTT. This sequence encodes CASSFGGNTEAFF.